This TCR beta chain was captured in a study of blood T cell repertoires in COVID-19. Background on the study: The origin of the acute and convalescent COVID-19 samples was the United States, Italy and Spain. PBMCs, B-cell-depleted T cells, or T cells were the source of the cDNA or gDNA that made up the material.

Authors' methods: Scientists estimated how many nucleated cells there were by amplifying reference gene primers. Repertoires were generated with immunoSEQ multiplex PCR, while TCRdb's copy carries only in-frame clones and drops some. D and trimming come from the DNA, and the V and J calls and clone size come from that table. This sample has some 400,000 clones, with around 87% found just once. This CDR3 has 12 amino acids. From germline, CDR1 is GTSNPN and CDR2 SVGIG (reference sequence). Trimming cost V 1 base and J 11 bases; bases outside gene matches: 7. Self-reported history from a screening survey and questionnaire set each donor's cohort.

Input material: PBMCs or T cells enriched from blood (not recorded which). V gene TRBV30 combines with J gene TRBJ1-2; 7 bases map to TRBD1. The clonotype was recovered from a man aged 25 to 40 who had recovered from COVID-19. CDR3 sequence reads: CAWSGQGRMYTF. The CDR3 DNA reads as TGTGCCTGGAGTGGACAGGGAAGAATGTACACCTTC.